The 6 T cell receptor beta chains below all came from one sample that was sequenced in a study of OX40 agonist ivuxolimab in advanced cancers. This table comes from immunoSEQ multiplex PCR, and its TCRdb copy is limited to in-frame clones, with some not included. The repertoire holds tens of thousands of clones, with about 93% as singletons. The sequences come from CD4+ or CD8+ T cells sorted from blood, collected in a trial of the OX40 agonist ivuxolimab. The receptors come from an adult with an advanced solid tumor such as melanoma, head and neck, liver or kidney cancer.

This sequence joins TRBV5-1 and TRBJ1-1, with 8 bases lining up with TRBD1. The V segment lost 3 bases and the J segment 5 bases; nucleotides outside the gene matches: 3. The CDR3 contains 13 residues. Germline CDR1 reads SGHRS; CDR2 reads YFSETQ. CDR3 nucleotides: TGCGCCAGCAGCTCGGACAGGGTTACTGAAGCTTTCTTT. It specifies CASSSDRVTEAFF.

This sequence joins TRBV11-2 and TRBJ2-1, with a weak D call TRBD2 (6 bases). Germline CDR1 is SGHAT and CDR2 is FQNNGV. Deletions cut 4 bases from V and 3 bases from J, with 10 bases between. This CDR3 spans 14 amino acids. CDR3 sequence (DNA): TGTGCCAGCAGCTCAAGGGACTTCTACAATGAGCAGTTCTTC. Protein product: CASSSRDFYNEQFF. Drawing the rest from reference TRBV11-2 and TRBJ2-1, the complete variable domain is EAGVAQSPRYKIIEKRQSVAFWCNPISGHATLYWYQQILGQGPKLLIQFQNNGVVDDSQLPKDRFSAERLKGVDSTLKIQPAKLEDSAVYLCASSSRDFYNEQFFGPGTRLTVL.

The V call is TRBV5-1, the J call TRBJ1-4; possibly TRBD1 for D (5 bases). The V gene's germline CDR1 is SGHRS and CDR2 YFSETQ. The CDR3 length is 17 residues. V was trimmed by 0 bases and J by 8 bases, leaving 20 bases between them. Here the CDR3 DNA reads TGCGCCAGCAGCTTGGAGGGTACTGGGGGGAGCGAAGAAAAACTGTTTTTT. Amino acid sequence: CASSLEGTGGSEEKLFF. The whole variable domain, filled in from reference TRBV5-1 and TRBJ1-4, reads KAGVTQTPRYLIKTRGQQVTLSCSPISGHRSVSWYQQTPGQGLQFLFEYFSETQRNKGNFPGRFSGRQFSNSRSEMNVSTLELGDSALYLCASSLEGTGGSEEKLFFGSGTQLSVL.

This clone was counted a few times. This CDR3 is CASRRLNSPLHF. The CDR3 DNA follows: TGTGCCAGCAGAAGGCTAAATTCACCCCTCCACTTT. The rearrangement uses TRBV6-1 and TRBJ1-6; D remains ambiguous. V was cut by 6 bases and J by 7 bases, with 7 bases left in between. The CDR3 is 12 residues long. The germline V gene encodes CDR1 MNHNS and CDR2 SASEGT.

This CDR3 reads CASSHGQGSNEKLFF. The CDR3, as DNA: TGTGCCAGCAGCCATGGACAGGGAAGTAATGAAAAACTGTTTTTT. The gene calls are TRBV11-2 and TRBJ1-4, with 8 positions matching TRBD1. Germline CDR1 is SGHAT and CDR2 is FQNNGV. The junction had 6 bases not matched to a gene; V was cut back by 5 bases and J by 4 bases. This CDR3 contains 15 residues.

CDR3 region: CASYLVLRYGYTF. CDR3 sequence (DNA): TGTGCCAGCTATCTCGTGTTGCGCTATGGCTACACCTTC. The rearrangement links TRBV6-1 to TRBJ1-2; D is ambiguous. V was pared by 8 bases and J by 4 bases, with 14 bases between. Germline values: CDR1 MNHNS, CDR2 SASEGT. The CDR3 covers 13 residues.